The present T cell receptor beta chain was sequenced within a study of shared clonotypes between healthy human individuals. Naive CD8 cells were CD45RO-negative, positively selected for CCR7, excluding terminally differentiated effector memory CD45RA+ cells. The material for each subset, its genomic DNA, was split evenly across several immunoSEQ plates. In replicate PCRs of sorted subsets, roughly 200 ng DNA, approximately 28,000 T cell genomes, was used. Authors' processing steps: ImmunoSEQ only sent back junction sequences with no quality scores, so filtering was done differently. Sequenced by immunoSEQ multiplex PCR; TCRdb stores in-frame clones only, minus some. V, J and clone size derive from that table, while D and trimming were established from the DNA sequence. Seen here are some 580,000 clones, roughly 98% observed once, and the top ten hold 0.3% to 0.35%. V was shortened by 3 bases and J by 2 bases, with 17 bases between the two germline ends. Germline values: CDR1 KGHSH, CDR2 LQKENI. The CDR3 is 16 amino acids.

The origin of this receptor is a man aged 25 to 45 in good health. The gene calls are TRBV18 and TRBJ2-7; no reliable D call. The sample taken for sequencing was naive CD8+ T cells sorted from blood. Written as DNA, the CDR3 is TGTGCCAGCTCACCCGATCTTGTGAGCTTAGCCTACGAGCAGTACTTC. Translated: CASSPDLVSLAYEQYF. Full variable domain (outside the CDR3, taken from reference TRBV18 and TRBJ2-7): NAGVMQNPRHLVRRRGQEARLRCSPMKGHSHVYWYRQLPEEGLKFMVYLQKENIIDESGMPKERFSAEFPKEGPSILRIQQVVRGDSAAYFCASSPDLVSLAYEQYFGPGTRLTVT.